This T cell receptor beta chain originates from a study of blood T cells in healthy people across ages. Then a second PCR, running roughly 6 to 11 cycles, was carried out with a sample-barcoded 5' primer and a J-beta primer mix. Each CDR3 protein is one row after TCRdb ran MiXCR on the 5' RACE reads. The sample comprises 980,000 or so distinct CDR3 sequences, roughly 50% of which are singletons, and around 15% rests with the top ten. On this clonotype: A much larger clone sits a single nucleotide away, making a read error possible.

The CDR3 has 14 residues. Germline CDR1 reads SGHVS; CDR2 reads FQNEAQ. Specimen: blood. The clonotype originates from a man younger than 40 in good health. The chain links TRBV7-8 to TRBJ1-5; unclear D gene. The CDR3 DNA sequence: TGTGCCGGCAGCTACCGGTTTGGGGATCAGCCCCAGCATTTT. It is translated as CAGSYRFGDQPQHF.